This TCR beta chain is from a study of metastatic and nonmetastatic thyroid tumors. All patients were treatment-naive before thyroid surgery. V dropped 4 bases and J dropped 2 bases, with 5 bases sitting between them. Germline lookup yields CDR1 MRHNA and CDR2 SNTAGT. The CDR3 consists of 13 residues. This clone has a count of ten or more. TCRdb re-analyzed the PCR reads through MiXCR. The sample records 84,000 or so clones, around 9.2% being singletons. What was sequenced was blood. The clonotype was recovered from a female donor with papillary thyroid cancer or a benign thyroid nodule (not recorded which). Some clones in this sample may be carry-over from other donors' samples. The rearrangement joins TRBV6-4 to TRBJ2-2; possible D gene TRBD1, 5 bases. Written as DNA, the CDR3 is TGTGCCAGCAGTGGGACAAACACCGGGGAGCTGTTTTTT. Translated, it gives CASSGTNTGELFF.